The 19 T cell receptor beta chains given below trace back to one sample, sequenced in a study of a mutant IDH1 vaccine in newly diagnosed glioma. Sequencing used immunoSEQ multiplex PCR; TCRdb keeps in-frame clones, though not all of them. The sample lists over 35,000 clones, around 84% occurring once. Documented time point: week 23, last vaccination. Each dose delivered 300 ug of mutant IDH1 20-mer peptide subcutaneously with imiquimod. No antigen is known for these receptors. Sequenced material: PBMCs, taken from a glioma patient whose treatment included an IDH1 peptide vaccine. The source is a young woman with glioma. Some clones in this sample may be carry-over from other donors' samples.

This clone appeared a few times. The chain recombines TRBV2 with TRBJ1-5; D is uncertain. The CDR3 covers 19 residues. Trimming took 0 bases from V and 4 from J, leaving 22 bases between them. CDR1 SNHLY and CDR2 FYNNEI come from the germline V gene. For the CDR3, the DNA is TGTGCCAGCAGTGAAGCGCCCAGTGCCGGGATTTCGGGAAATCAGCCCCAGCATTTT. Its translation: CASSEAPSAGISGNQPQHF.

This chain connects TRBV7-9 to TRBJ2-3, with TRBD2 as a possible D gene (6 bases). The germline V gene has CDR1 SEHNR and CDR2 FQNEAQ (reference sequence). V shed 5 bases and J shed 4 bases, with 10 bases lying between them. The CDR3 runs to 13 residues. The CDR3 protein is CASSPPGADTQYF. The CDR3 nucleotides are TGTGCCAGCAGCCCGCCGGGGGCAGATACGCAGTATTTT.

CDR3 nucleotide sequence: TGTGCCAGCAGCCCCCAGGGGGGCCAAGAGGAGCTGTTTTTT. It specifies CASSPQGGQEELFF. The J gene is TRBJ2-2, the V gene TRBV7-9, with D possibly being TRBD1 (7 bases). The CDR3 spans 14 residues. CDR1 is SEHNR, CDR2 FQNEAQ, per germline (reference sequence). The V end lost 5 bases, the J end lost 10 bases, and 17 bases lay between the germline ends.

The V gene is TRBV7-2, the J gene TRBJ2-5; D remains ambiguous. V lost 2 bases to trimming and J lost 2 bases, with 6 bases between them. The CDR3 consists of 13 residues. Germline V gene lookup returns CDR1 SGHTA and CDR2 FQGNSA. The CDR3 protein is CASSLKQQETQYF. CDR3 DNA sequence: TGTGCCAGCAGCTTAAAACAGCAAGAGACCCAGTACTTC. The variable domain in full, with the rest retrieved from reference TRBV7-2 and TRBJ2-5, is GAGVSQSPSNKVTEKGKDVELRCDPISGHTALYWYRQSLGQGLEFLIYFQGNSAPDKSGLPSDRFSAERTGGSVSTLTIQRTQQEDSAVYLCASSLKQQETQYFGPGTRLLVL.

The chain combines TRBV5-4 with TRBJ2-7; D gene ambiguous. V was cut by 0 bases and J by 2 bases, with 9 bases left in between. Per germline, CDR1 SGHNT and CDR2 YYREEE (reference sequence). This CDR3 has 14 amino acids. The CDR3 loop reads CASSLAVGAYEQYF. Written as DNA, the CDR3 is TGTGCCAGCAGCTTGGCCGTTGGGGCCTACGAGCAGTACTTC.

The CDR3 DNA sequence: TGTGCCAGCAGGGCGGGGCTTGCAACTAATGAAAAACTGTTTTTT. Its protein product is CASRAGLATNEKLFF. The chain uses TRBV6-5 and TRBJ1-4, with a possible D match to TRBD1 (5 bases). Trimming cost V 6 bases and J 0 bases, with 11 bases left between them. CDR3 length equals 15 residues. CDR1 and CDR2 (germline): MNHEY, SVGAGI.

This clone came up a few times. V usage is TRBV6-5 and J usage is TRBJ1-1; perhaps TRBD1 as D (5 bases). V was clipped by 4 bases and J by 8 bases, with 20 bases between them. The germline CDR1 and CDR2 sequences are MNHEY and SVGAGI. CDR3 size: 15 residues. The CDR3 loop is CASSFSSGHTTEAFF. The DNA for the CDR3 is TGTGCCAGCAGTTTTTCTTCCGGACACACGACCGAAGCTTTCTTT.

Here the CDR3 DNA reads TGTGCCAGCAGTCGTCCCCATCAGGGATCCCACACAGATACGCAGTATTTT. Translation: CASSRPHQGSHTDTQYF. The chain employs TRBV7-9 and TRBJ2-3; perhaps TRBD1 as D (5 bases). With 6 bases removed from V and 2 bases from J, the gap between germline ends came to 21 bases. Germline values: CDR1 SEHNR, CDR2 FQNEAQ (reference sequence). The CDR3 runs to 17 residues.

The chain has TRBV30 and TRBJ1-2; 8 bases match TRBD1. Germline V gives CDR1 GTSNPN, CDR2 SVGIG (reference sequence). This CDR3 has 13 amino acids. V dropped 2 bases and J dropped 7; count of bases not matched to a gene: 6. The CDR3 DNA is TGTGCCTGGAGTTCGACAGGGACAGGTGGCTACACCTTC. Translation: CAWSSTGTGGYTF.

V is TRBV7-9 and J is TRBJ2-1; 12 bases are shared with TRBD2. The CDR3 has 17 residues. Germline V gives CDR1 SEHNR, CDR2 FQNEAQ (reference sequence). V shed 4 bases and J 5 bases; nucleotides not matched to a gene: 9. The CDR3 DNA is TGTGCCAGCAGCTCAGGACTAGCGGGGAACCTACACAATGAGCAGTTCTTC. Its protein product is CASSSGLAGNLHNEQFF.

The chain recombines TRBV5-1 with TRBJ2-7; 10 bases agree with TRBD2. The CDR3 consists of 14 residues. With 3 bases clipped from V and 8 bases from J, the junction kept 8 bases outside the gene matches. Germline V gene lookup returns CDR1 SGHRS and CDR2 YFSETQ. The CDR3 DNA sequence: TGCGCCAGCAGCTCGGCTAGCGGGAGTTCCCAGCAGTACTTC. Translated: CASSSASGSSQQYF.

V usage is TRBV15 and J usage is TRBJ1-1; 11 positions agree with TRBD1. Germline CDR1 is LNHNV and CDR2 is YYDKDF (reference sequence). The CDR3 loop spans 17 amino acids. J lost 4 bases, V lost 3 bases, and 10 bases had no gene match. CDR3 sequence reads: CATSSLGQGASSTEAFF. CDR3 DNA sequence: TGTGCCACCAGCAGCCTCGGACAGGGGGCTAGTAGCACTGAAGCTTTCTTT.

The CDR3 DNA reads TGCGCCAGCAGCTTCGACAGGTACGAGCAGTACTTC. This translates into CASSFDRYEQYF. The chain links TRBV5-1 to TRBJ2-7, with D possibly being TRBD1 (6 bases). Trimming took off 2 bases at V and 4 bases at J, with 7 bases between the two ends. The CDR3 loop spans 12 amino acids. Germline V lookup: CDR1 SGHRS, CDR2 YFSETQ.

The genes are TRBV28 and TRBJ1-5; TRBD1 might be the D (5 bases). Germline V gene lookup returns CDR1 MDHEN and CDR2 SYDVKM. The V end lost 2 bases, the J end lost 0 bases, and 11 bases lay between the germline ends. This CDR3 is 16 amino acids long. The CDR3 nucleotides are TGTGCCAGCAGTTTAGAACAAGGGGCTAGCAATCAGCCCCAGCATTTT. Protein product: CASSLEQGASNQPQHF.

This clone was recorded once. The chain couples TRBV11-3 to TRBJ2-2; maybe TRBD2 (6 bases). Germline V CDR1 and CDR2: SGHNT, YENEEA. The ends were cut back, 5 bases at V and 7 bases at J, with 17 bases in the middle. This CDR3 has 15 amino acids. CDR3 coding DNA: TGTGCCAGCAGCCTCCCCAAGGAAGCGGGCGGGGAGCTGTTTTTT. Protein product: CASSLPKEAGGELFF.

The gene calls are TRBV7-6 and TRBJ2-3; D gene uncertain. Trimming removed 1 base from V and 2 bases from J, with 13 bases in between. There are 16 residues in the CDR3. Germline CDR1 and CDR2: SGHVS and FNYEAQ. CDR3 region: CASSLGTVLTTDTQYF. The CDR3, as DNA: TGTGCCAGCAGCTTAGGTACAGTCCTTACCACAGATACGCAGTATTTT.

The chain uses TRBV6-6 and TRBJ2-5; D call uncertain. Germline V gene sequence: CDR1 MNHNY, CDR2 SVGAGI (reference sequence). This CDR3 has 13 residues. Trimming shortened V by 4 bases and J by 5 bases, and 11 bases separated the two germline ends. The CDR3 is CASSFGPGETQYF. The CDR3, as DNA: TGTGCCAGCAGTTTTGGACCCGGGGAGACCCAGTACTTC.

The genes are TRBV29-1 and TRBJ2-1, with 9 bases lining up with TRBD1. With V trimmed by 1 base and J by 9 bases, 7 bases remained unmatched. There are 14 residues in the CDR3. Germline-derived CDR1 and CDR2 are SQVTM and ANQGSEA. This CDR3 reads CSVEGRTGETEQFF. DNA of the CDR3: TGCAGCGTTGAAGGTAGGACAGGGGAGACTGAGCAGTTCTTC.

Here the CDR3 DNA reads TGTGCCAGCAGCCCGAGGACAGGGGGAAATGAGCAGTTCTTC. This codes for CASSPRTGGNEQFF. V and J are TRBV9 and TRBJ2-1; TRBD1 agrees at 10 bases. The CDR3 runs 14 residues. J was trimmed by 7 bases and V by 4 bases; bases with no gene match: 5. Germline loops: CDR1 SGDLS, CDR2 YYNGEE.